The source of this TCR beta chain is a study of cytomegalovirus exposure and HLA in healthy donors. Findings of the study overall: Associated with HLA alleles at 0.05 false discovery rate in a later analysis were approximately 17,000 TCR beta sequences.

Healthy bone marrow donors made up the donors. Donors sampled were nominally healthy, though unrecorded immune exposures were likely. As to this clone: Its antigen is not identified.

In the PCR, 60 Vbeta and 13 Jbeta primers were used. This table comes from immunoSEQ multiplex PCR, and its TCRdb copy is limited to in-frame clones, with some not included. The sample shows roughly 87,000 clones, 70% to 80% of them seen only once. The CDR3 is made up of 12 amino acids. The V gene's germline CDR1 is GTSNPN and CDR2 SVGIG (reference sequence). The V and J ends lost 2 bases and 6 bases, in that order; junction bases with no gene match: 0. Sequenced material: PBMCs. This TCR derives from a middle-aged woman in good health and CMV-seropositive. The V call is TRBV30, the J call TRBJ2-3; 9 positions match TRBD2. The DNA for the CDR3 is TGTGCCTGGAGTCTAGCGGGGGATACGCAGTATTTT. This encodes CAWSLAGDTQYF.